Listed below are T cell receptor beta chains from one sample, sequenced in a study of CD8 T cell repertoires and HIV-1 epitope variants. Some clones are missing from TCRdb's copy, which holds only in-frame ones; the method was immunoSEQ multiplex PCR. Of about 95,000 clones listed, roughly four fifths are singletons. The source material was uncultured baseline CD8+ T cells from peripheral blood mononuclear cells (PBMCs). The receptors originated from a male donor with HIV. Both conserved end residues are part of each CDR3. Fields, in order: CDR3 DNA, CDR3 protein, D gene, clone size, V gene, J gene. A D gene is named only where the DNA matches it firmly. Where a row states a size, it is once, few, many or the class of an expanded clone; other rows omit it.

TGCAGCGTTGAAGATCGAGGACAGGGGAGGTACGAGCAGTACTTC,CSVEDRGQGRYEQYF,TRBD1,.,TRBV29-1,TRBJ2-7
TGTGCCTGGAGTGCACGGTGGGGCAATCAGCCCCAGCATTTT,CAWSARWGNQPQHF,.,once,TRBV30,TRBJ1-5
TGTGCCACCAGCAGAGACGCGGGAGGCGAGCAGTTCTTC,CATSRDAGGEQFF,TRBD2,.,TRBV15,TRBJ2-1
TGTGCCAGCAAACTCTTAGGGCCTAGCACAGATACGCAGTATTTT,CASKLLGPSTDTQYF,.,.,TRBV27,TRBJ2-3
TGTGCCAGCAGCCACTTTGGCAGGGTTAGAGAGCAGTACTTC,CASSHFGRVREQYF,.,.,TRBV4-2,TRBJ2-7
TGTGCCAGCAGTTTAGGGGCCGGGCGGTACTACGAGCAGTACTTC,CASSLGAGRYYEQYF,.,.,TRBV27,TRBJ2-7
TGCAGCGTTTCCGGGACCCAGGAAGGGCTATGGTCCTACAATGAGCAGTTCTTC,CSVSGTQEGLWSYNEQFF,.,.,TRBV29-1,TRBJ2-1
TGTGCCAGCAGCTTAGGGAATACGGACAGGGGAGGTGAAAAACTGTTTTTT,CASSLGNTDRGGEKLFF,TRBD1,few,TRBV7-6,TRBJ1-4
TGTGCCAGCACCCCGTCTTCTTGGGGCAATGAGCAGTTCTTC,CASTPSSWGNEQFF,.,.,TRBV5-6,TRBJ2-1
TGTGCCAGCAGCCGAGACTATAACAATGAGCAGTTCTTC,CASSRDYNNEQFF,.,.,TRBV5-4,TRBJ2-1
TGTGCCAGCAGCTTAGCGGGAGCAGGGAACTATGAGCAGTTCTTC,CASSLAGAGNYEQFF,.,.,TRBV7-2,TRBJ2-1
TGCGCCAGCAGAGAAGACAGGGGATCGCAAGAGACCCAGTACTTC,CASREDRGSQETQYF,TRBD1,few,TRBV5-1,TRBJ2-5
TGTGCCAGTAGTAAAGGGGTACCATCGAACACTGAAGCTTTCTTT,CASSKGVPSNTEAFF,.,.,TRBV19,TRBJ1-1
TGCAGCGTTAGAATGACAGTGGATGAAAAACTGTTTTTT,CSVRMTVDEKLFF,.,.,TRBV29-1,TRBJ1-4
TGTGCCAGCAGCCAAGAGACAAACTATGGCTACACCTTC,CASSQETNYGYTF,.,.,TRBV14,TRBJ1-2
TGTGCCAGCAGTCCCTCGTATGCAGTTGAAGCTTTCTTT,CASSPSYAVEAFF,.,.,TRBV28,TRBJ1-1
TGCGCCAGCAGCCCCGTACGCGGGAGTAGGAACGAGCAGTACTTC,CASSPVRGSRNEQYF,TRBD2,.,TRBV4-1,TRBJ2-7
TGTGCCAGCAGAAAAGCCGAGTACAATGAGCAGTTCTTC,CASRKAEYNEQFF,.,once,TRBV6-5,TRBJ2-1
TGCGCCAGCAGCTTACCGGGACTAGCGGGAATTAATGAGCAGTTCTTC,CASSLPGLAGINEQFF,TRBD2,.,TRBV5-1,TRBJ2-1
TGTGCCAGCAGCTTAGTAAAGGGATTGACTAGCGACGAGCAGTACTTC,CASSLVKGLTSDEQYF,TRBD2,.,TRBV7-8,TRBJ2-7
TGTGCCAGCAGTACCTTGGACAGGGCAGCCGGAAACACCATATATTTT,CASSTLDRAAGNTIYF,TRBD1,.,TRBV28,TRBJ1-3
TGTGCCATCAGTGATATCCTCGGACAGGGGAAGAAGGACTATGGCTACACCTTC,CAISDILGQGKKDYGYTF,TRBD1,.,TRBV10-3,TRBJ1-2
TGTGCCAGCAGTGAAGCTAGCGGGGGGGCGCGAGAGACCCAGTACTTC,CASSEASGGARETQYF,TRBD2,.,TRBV2,TRBJ2-5
TGTGCCAGCAGCTTGGCTTCGCCGAATCCGAACATTCAGTACTTC,CASSLASPNPNIQYF,.,.,TRBV5-6,TRBJ2-4
TGCGCCAGCAGCCAAGATCGGCGAGATGGCTACACCTTC,CASSQDRRDGYTF,.,.,TRBV4-3,TRBJ1-2
TGTGCCAGCAGTTTAGGCAGGGCCCACTCCTACGAGCAGTACTTC,CASSLGRAHSYEQYF,.,.,TRBV28,TRBJ2-7
TGCGCCAGCAGCCCGCTGGAGGGAGGTAATTCACCCCTCCACTTT,CASSPLEGGNSPLHF,.,many,TRBV5-1,TRBJ1-6
TGTGCCAGCAGCGGCGCCAGACTAGCGGGAGTTGACAATGAGCAGTTCTTC,CASSGARLAGVDNEQFF,TRBD2,.,TRBV9,TRBJ2-1
TGTGCCAGCAGAAGTGGGCTTAATGAAAAACTGTTTTTT,CASRSGLNEKLFF,.,.,TRBV21-1,TRBJ1-4
TGTGCCAGCAGCAGAACAGGGGTCTCTGGCTACACCTTC,CASSRTGVSGYTF,TRBD1,few,TRBV5-6,TRBJ1-2
TGCGCCAGCAGCCGGGGATTCAACACTGAAGCTTTCTTT,CASSRGFNTEAFF,.,few,TRBV4-3,TRBJ1-1
TGTGCCAGCACCTTTGGGGACTCACGAGGTGAGCAGTACTTC,CASTFGDSRGEQYF,.,.,TRBV6-5,TRBJ2-7
TGTGCCAGCAGCGTTACGGCTAGCGGGAGAACGAACACCGGGGAGCTGTTTTTT,CASSVTASGRTNTGELFF,TRBD2,.,TRBV9,TRBJ2-2
TGTGCCACCGCAGGACTAGTGCCCTACAATGAGCAGTTCTTC,CATAGLVPYNEQFF,TRBD2,.,TRBV28,TRBJ2-1
TGCGCCAGTGGACAGGTTACGAGCTCCTACGAGCAGTACTTC,CASGQVTSSYEQYF,TRBD1,.,TRBV5-1,TRBJ2-7
TGTGCCAGCAGCTTCGACAGGGTCGGGTATGGCTACACCTTC,CASSFDRVGYGYTF,.,few,TRBV12-1,TRBJ1-2
TGTGCCAGCAGTTTAGCAGGGGTTCAGGTTTCCTACGAGCAGTACTTC,CASSLAGVQVSYEQYF,.,once,TRBV27,TRBJ2-7
TGTGCCTGGAGCTCTGGCGACGTAAGGGACTATGGCTACACCTTC,CAWSSGDVRDYGYTF,.,.,TRBV30,TRBJ1-2
TGTGCCAGTAGTATGGACGGATACACCGGGGAGCTGTTTTTT,CASSMDGYTGELFF,.,.,TRBV19,TRBJ2-2
TGTGCCAGCAGCGAAGTCCTCTCTGGAAACACCATATATTTT,CASSEVLSGNTIYF,.,.,TRBV7-2,TRBJ1-3
TGTGCCAGCAGAGATCAGGGGGATCAGCCCCAGCATTTT,CASRDQGDQPQHF,TRBD1,.,TRBV2,TRBJ1-5